The 25 T cell receptor beta chains below all came from one sample that was sequenced in a study of T cells in Graves' hyperthyroidism and ophthalmopathy. TCR beta CDR3 sequences were amplified from RNA transcripts. Carried out on the TCR CDR3, a first-round RT-PCR used the HTBI primer set. TCRdb ran MiXCR on the multiplex PCR reads and lists one entry per CDR3 protein. This table holds about 640,000 distinct CDR3 sequences, around 20% found once. The sample consisted of blood. These receptors were taken from a young man with Graves' ophthalmopathy.

There are many counts of this clonotype. This chain links TRBV30 with TRBJ2-1; 14 bases are shared with TRBD2. CDR3 length: 15 amino acids. V dropped 0 bases and J dropped 6; count of bases not matched to a gene: 1. Germline-derived CDR1 and CDR2 are GTSNPN and SVGIG (reference sequence). CDR3 sequence reads: CAWSVGTSGSNEQFF. CDR3 nucleotides: TGTGCCTGGAGTGTCGGGACTAGCGGGAGCAATGAGCAGTTCTTC.

This clonotype has a count of ten or more. The chain employs TRBV29-1 and TRBJ2-7; D uncertain. The V end was cut by 1 base, the J end by 7 bases, with 8 bases between. Germline V gives CDR1 SQVTM, CDR2 ANQGSEA. CDR3 size: 11 residues. CDR3 nucleotides: TGCAGCGTTGAAGGATTGGGGGAGCAGTACTTC. Residues: CSVEGLGEQYF.

This chain joins TRBV6-2 or TRBV6-3 and TRBJ2-7; 9 bases line up with TRBD1. CDR3 size: 16 residues. The germline V gene encodes CDR1 MNHEY and CDR2 SVGEGT. V dropped 8 bases and J dropped 5; count of bases not matched to a gene: 16. CDR3 sequence: CASRSSRDRDIHEQYF. DNA for the CDR3: TGTGCCAGCCGATCTTCCAGGGACAGGGATATCCACGAGCAGTACTTC.

This clonotype was seen a few times. This may arise from a read error, as a much more abundant clone is one base away. The rearrangement uses TRBV28 and TRBJ2-3; D not resolved. The germline CDR1 and CDR2 sequences are MDHEN and SYDVKM. CDR3 length equals 11 residues. This chain's CDR3 is CTSSITDTQYF. The CDR3 nucleotides read TGTACCAGCAGTATCACAGATACGCAGTATTTT. Using reference TRBV28 and TRBJ2-3 for the parts outside the CDR3, the full variable domain is DVKVTQSSRYLVKRTGEKVFLECVQDMDHENMFWYRQDPGLGLRLIYFSYDVKMKEKGDIPEGYSVSREKKERFSLILESASTNQTSMYLCTSSITDTQYFGPGTRLTVL.

This clonotype appeared a few times. The chain uses TRBV27 and TRBJ2-2; 8 nucleotides line up with TRBD2. This CDR3 region has 12 residues. Trimming cost V 8 bases and J 8 bases; bases outside gene matches: 4. In germline, CDR1 is MNHEY, CDR2 SMNVEV (reference sequence). The CDR3 protein is CASWASGGELFF. In nucleotides, the CDR3 is TGTGCCAGCTGGGCTAGCGGGGGGGAGCTGTTTTTT.

Only a few counts were recorded for this clonotype. The rearrangement joins TRBV11-2 to TRBJ1-3; no firm D call. Germline V gene lookup returns CDR1 SGHAT and CDR2 FQNNGV. V lost 2 bases and J lost 6, with 8 bases in between. This CDR3 is 13 amino acids long. The CDR3 DNA is TGTGCCAGCAGCTTATACGAAGAAAACACCATATATTTT. Its translation: CASSLYEENTIYF.

This clonotype was seen more than once but under ten times. CDR3 DNA sequence: TGCAGTGCTAGAGATTTTGAGGGCGGGGCTTCCTCCTACGAGCAGTACTTC. Protein: CSARDFEGGASSYEQYF. V is TRBV20-1 and J is TRBJ2-7, with a possible D match to TRBD2 (6 bases). CDR1 and CDR2 (germline): DFQATT, SNEGSKA (reference sequence). Trimming pared 0 bases from V and 0 bases from J, leaving 18 bases between. The length of the CDR3 is 17 residues.

CDR3 amino acids: CSAREAGTSAYEQYF. The CDR3 nucleotides are TGCAGTGCTAGAGAGGCCGGGACTAGCGCCTACGAGCAGTACTTC. The chain couples TRBV20-1 to TRBJ2-7, with 10 nucleotides matching TRBD2. CDR3 length equals 15 residues. In germline, CDR1 is DFQATT, CDR2 SNEGSKA (reference sequence). V was pared by 0 bases and J by 2 bases, with 4 bases of the junction left unmatched.

The chain uses TRBV5-4 and TRBJ1-3; D not certain. CDR1 and CDR2 from the germline V gene are SGHNT and YYREEE (reference sequence). Between the trimmed V and J ends, which lost 7 bases and 0 bases, there was a span of 11 bases. The CDR3 length is 14 residues. This CDR3 is CASAVDGSGNTIYF. CDR3 nucleotides: TGTGCCAGCGCGGTGGACGGCTCTGGAAACACCATATATTTT.

This clonotype has ten or more counts. V gene TRBV2 combines with J gene TRBJ2-7, with D tentatively TRBD2 (7 bases). The germline V gene encodes CDR1 SNHLY and CDR2 FYNNEI. Deletions cut 3 bases from V and 5 bases from J, with 17 bases between. The CDR3 has 15 amino acids. DNA for the CDR3: TGTGCCAGCAGTGAGGACCGGGGGGCCCCCGACGAGCAGTACTTC. Translated: CASSEDRGAPDEQYF. Together with reference TRBV2 and TRBJ2-7, the CDR3 gives the full variable domain: EPEVTQTPSHQVTQMGQEVILRCVPISNHLYFYWYRQILGQKVEFLVSFYNNEISEKSEIFDDQFSVERPDGSNFTLKIRSTKLEDSAMYFCASSEDRGAPDEQYFGPGTRLTVT.

The V call is TRBV15, the J call TRBJ2-5; possibly TRBD2 for D (5 bases). CDR3 size: 14 residues. Germline V lookup: CDR1 LNHNV, CDR2 YYDKDF (reference sequence). V was trimmed by 3 bases and J by 2 bases, leaving 10 bases between them. DNA for the CDR3: TGTGCCACCAGCAGGAACCGGGGACAAGAGACCCAGTACTTC. Translating it yields CATSRNRGQETQYF.

The rearrangement joins TRBV28 to TRBJ1-2; 8 bases are shared with TRBD1. The length of the CDR3 is 16 residues. J gave up 4 bases and V 5 bases, and 12 bases lay outside the gene matches. CDR1 is MDHEN, CDR2 SYDVKM, per germline. This CDR3 is CASSPGQASPFYGYTF. CDR3 sequence (DNA): TGTGCCAGCAGTCCGGGACAGGCCTCTCCTTTCTATGGCTACACCTTC.

Here the CDR3 DNA reads TGTGCCAGCACCACCCTATCACGGGGGGCAGGTGAAAAACTGTTTTTT. It yields the protein CASTTLSRGAGEKLFF. This chain links TRBV4-2 with TRBJ1-4, with D tentatively TRBD1 (6 bases). This CDR3 contains 16 residues. Germline values: CDR1 LGHNA, CDR2 YNFKEQ. V gave up 7 bases and J gave up 7 bases, with 22 bases separating them.

The CDR3 here is CASSEGRREAFF. CDR3 DNA sequence: TGTGCCAGCAGTGAAGGCAGAAGAGAAGCTTTCTTT. The genes are TRBV2 and TRBJ1-1; no clear D gene. Per germline, CDR1 SNHLY and CDR2 FYNNEI. The ends were cut back, 1 base at V and 8 bases at J, with 8 bases in the middle. This CDR3 comprises 12 residues.

This clonotype was seen ten or more times. In DNA, the CDR3 is TGTGCCAGCAGTCCGGGGGTAACTGGCACAGATACGCAGTATTTT. Encoded protein: CASSPGVTGTDTQYF. The chain is built from TRBV6-1 and TRBJ2-3; tentative D call: TRBD2 (6 bases). CDR1 and CDR2 from the germline V gene are MNHNS and SASEGT. V was cut by 5 bases and J by 1 base, with 13 bases left in between. The CDR3 extends over 15 amino acids.

The chain recombines TRBV20-1 with TRBJ2-7; D call uncertain. CDR3 length: 15 amino acids. V gave up 0 bases and J gave up 0 bases, with 12 bases separating them. Germline V gene lookup returns CDR1 DFQATT and CDR2 SNEGSKA (reference sequence). As DNA, the CDR3 is TGCAGTGCTAGAGAAAAAGGCCGATACTCCTACGAGCAGTACTTC. This gives the protein CSAREKGRYSYEQYF.

This clonotype was recorded a few times. The chain links TRBV7-6 to TRBJ2-3; a possible D gene is TRBD1 (6 bases). The CDR3 length is 13 residues. The ends were cut back, 5 bases at V and 3 bases at J, with 9 bases in the middle. Germline V gene lookup returns CDR1 SGHVS and CDR2 FNYEAQ. The DNA of the CDR3 is TGTGCCAGCAGCAAAGGACAGACAGATACGCAGTATTTT. It is translated as CASSKGQTDTQYF.

In this sample, this clonotype turned up many times. V gene TRBV27 combines with J gene TRBJ2-3; 9 bases map to TRBD1. Germline V CDR1 and CDR2: MNHEY, SMNVEV (reference sequence). The junction had 6 bases not matched to a gene; V was cut back by 6 bases and J by 2 bases. The CDR3 totals 15 residues. Written as DNA, the CDR3 is TGTGCCAGCAGCATCGGGACAGGGTACACAGATACGCAGTATTTT. Protein product: CASSIGTGYTDTQYF.

As to this clonotype: A much more abundant neighbour one base away suggests this may be a read error. J is TRBJ2-4 and V is TRBV28, with D possibly matching TRBD2 (7 bases). The CDR3 is 14 residues long. Trimming pared 3 bases from V and 6 bases from J, leaving 12 bases between. From germline, CDR1 is MDHEN and CDR2 SYDVKM. In DNA form, the CDR3 reads TGTGCCAGCAGTTTTGGGAGGGGGAGAAACATTCAGTACTTC. It translates to CASSFGRGRNIQYF.

This clonotype was seen many times. This chain links TRBV2 with TRBJ2-7, with D perhaps matching TRBD2 (5 bases). The length of the CDR3 is 14 residues. Germline V gene data show CDR1 as SNHLY and CDR2 as FYNNEI. V was pared by 2 bases and J by 2 bases, with 10 bases between. CDR3 DNA: TGTGCCAGCAGTGAACTGGAGGATCCCTACGAGCAGTACTTC. Protein product: CASSELEDPYEQYF.

V usage is TRBV6-1 and J usage is TRBJ2-7; D uncertain. The V end lost 5 bases, the J end lost 1 base, and 18 bases lay between the germline ends. The CDR3 covers 16 residues. Germline V gene data show CDR1 as MNHNS and CDR2 as SASEGT. The CDR3 DNA is TGTGCCAGCAGTTCTTCCCGGGCTACAGTTTCCTACGAGCAGTACTTC. It translates to CASSSSRATVSYEQYF.

This clonotype was picked up many times. The V call is TRBV2, the J call TRBJ2-7; D might be TRBD1 (5 bases). The germline V gene has CDR1 SNHLY and CDR2 FYNNEI. There are 14 residues in the CDR3. Trimming removed 9 bases from V and 1 base from J, with 16 bases in between. The DNA of the CDR3 is TGTGCCAGTTTGGGGCAGGGTTTATCCTACGAGCAGTACTTC. It yields the protein CASLGQGLSYEQYF.

This clonotype was observed at least ten times. Given a much more abundant clone one base away, this may be a read error. The chain links TRBV2 to TRBJ2-5; D is unresolved. The germline V gene encodes CDR1 SNHLY and CDR2 FYNNEI. The ends were cut back, 3 bases at V and 5 bases at J, with 4 bases in the middle. This CDR3 is built from 11 residues. CDR3 amino acids: CASSEVETQYF. Here the CDR3 DNA reads TGTGCCAGCAGTGAGGTGGAGACCCAGTACTTC.

This clonotype was recorded a few times. The genes are TRBV7-2 and TRBJ2-1, with D hard to call. V was pared by 3 bases and J by 9 bases, with 3 bases between. Germline V gene sequence: CDR1 SGHTA, CDR2 FQGNSA. The CDR3 runs 10 residues. Here the CDR3 reads CASSFFEQFF. The DNA for the CDR3 is TGTGCCAGCAGCTTCTTTGAGCAGTTCTTC.

This chain uses TRBV2 with TRBJ2-7; D remains unclear. The germline V and J ends were trimmed by 11 bases and 1 base, with 21 bases remaining between them. From germline, CDR1 is SNHLY and CDR2 FYNNEI. The CDR3 loop spans 15 amino acids. The CDR3 region has the DNA TGTGCCTCCTATGGTAGAATCAACGTGTCCTACGAGCAGTACTTC. Translated: CASYGRINVSYEQYF.